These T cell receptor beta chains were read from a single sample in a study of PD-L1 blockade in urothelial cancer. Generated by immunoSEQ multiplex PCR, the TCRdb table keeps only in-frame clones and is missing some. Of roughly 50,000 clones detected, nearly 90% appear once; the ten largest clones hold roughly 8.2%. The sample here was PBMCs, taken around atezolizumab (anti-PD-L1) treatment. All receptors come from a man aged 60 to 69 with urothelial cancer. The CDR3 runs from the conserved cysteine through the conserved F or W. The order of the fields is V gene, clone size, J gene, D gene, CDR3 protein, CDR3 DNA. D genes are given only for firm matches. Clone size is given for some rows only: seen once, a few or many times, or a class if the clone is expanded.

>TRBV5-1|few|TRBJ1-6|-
CASSPDSRVNSPLHF
TGCGCCAGCAGCCCGGACAGCCGAGTTAATTCACCCCTCCACTTT
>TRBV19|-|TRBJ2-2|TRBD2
CASSPPPGLAANTGELFF
TGTGCCAGTAGCCCACCCCCGGGACTAGCTGCGAACACCGGGGAGCTGTTTTTT
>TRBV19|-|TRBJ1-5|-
CASSPIGRDNQPQHF
TGTGCCAGTAGCCCGATCGGGAGGGACAATCAGCCCCAGCATTTT
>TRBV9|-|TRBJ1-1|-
CASSSGGMNTEAFF
TGTGCCAGCAGCTCCGGGGGAATGAACACTGAAGCTTTCTTT
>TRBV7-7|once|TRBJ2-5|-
CASSLDGQNQETQYF
TGTGCTAGCAGCTTGGATGGACAAAACCAAGAGACCCAGTACTTC
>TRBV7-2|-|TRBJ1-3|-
CASSLDRSGGNTIYF
TGTGCCAGCAGCTTAGATCGGTCGGGGGGAAACACCATATATTTT
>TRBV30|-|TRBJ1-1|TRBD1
CAWADRGLVVTEAFF
TGTGCCTGGGCAGACAGGGGGCTTGTGGTCACTGAAGCTTTCTTT
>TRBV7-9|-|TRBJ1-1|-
CASSFKITEAFF
TGTGCCAGCAGCTTTAAAATAACTGAAGCTTTCTTT
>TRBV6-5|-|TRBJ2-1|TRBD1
CASSSPRQGSYNEQFF
TGTGCCAGCAGTTCCCCCCGACAGGGCTCCTACAATGAGCAGTTCTTC
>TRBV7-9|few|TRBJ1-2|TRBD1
CASSPGQGRNYGYTF
TGTGCCAGCAGCCCTGGACAGGGACGTAACTATGGCTACACCTTC
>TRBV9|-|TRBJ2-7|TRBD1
CASTAGTGGYEQYF
TGTGCCAGCACCGCCGGGACAGGGGGTTACGAGCAGTACTTC
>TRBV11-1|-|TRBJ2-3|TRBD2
CASSRPGGHTDTQYF
TGTGCCAGCAGTCGACCGGGGGGGCACACAGATACGCAGTATTTT
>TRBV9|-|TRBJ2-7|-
CASSVGGGGDSYEQYF
TGTGCCAGCAGCGTAGGCGGGGGCGGGGACTCCTACGAGCAGTACTTC
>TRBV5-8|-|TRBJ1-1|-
CASSLIPVATTEAFF
TGTGCCAGCAGCTTGATTCCGGTTGCTACGACTGAAGCTTTCTTT
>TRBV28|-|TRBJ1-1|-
CASSLSDYTEAFF
TGTGCCAGCAGTCTATCAGACTACACTGAAGCTTTCTTT
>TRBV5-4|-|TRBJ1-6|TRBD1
CASSPGQGARSPLHF
TGTGCCAGCAGCCCAGGACAGGGGGCAAGATCACCCCTCCACTTT
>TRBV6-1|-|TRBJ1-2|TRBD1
CASSEARDRDYGYTF
TGTGCCAGCAGTGAAGCCCGGGACAGGGACTATGGCTACACCTTC
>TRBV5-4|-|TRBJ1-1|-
CASSLIGGGTEAFF
TGTGCCAGCAGCTTGATAGGGGGTGGCACTGAAGCTTTCTTT
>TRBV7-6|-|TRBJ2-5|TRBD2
CASSLDLAGVQETQYF
TGTGCCAGCAGCTTAGACCTAGCGGGAGTCCAAGAGACCCAGTACTTC
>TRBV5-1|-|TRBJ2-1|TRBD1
CASSGAGDRGYNEQFF
TGCGCCAGCAGCGGGGCCGGGGACAGGGGGTACAATGAGCAGTTCTTC
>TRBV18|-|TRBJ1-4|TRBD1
CASSPYRGEEKLFF
TGTGCCAGCTCACCTTACAGGGGTGAAGAAAAACTGTTTTTT
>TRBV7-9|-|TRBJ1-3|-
CASSTHGGSGNTIYF
TGTGCCAGCAGCACACACGGGGGTTCTGGAAACACCATATATTTT
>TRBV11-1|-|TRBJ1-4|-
CASSRFGTATNEKLFF
TGTGCCAGCAGCCGGTTCGGGACTGCAACTAATGAAAAACTGTTTTTT
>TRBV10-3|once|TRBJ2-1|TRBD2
CAISGVAGGNNEQFF
TGTGCCATCAGTGGGGTAGCGGGGGGGAACAATGAGCAGTTCTTC
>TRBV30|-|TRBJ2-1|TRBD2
CAWSVSTSGASEQFF
TGTGCCTGGAGCGTGAGCACTAGCGGGGCGAGTGAGCAGTTCTTC
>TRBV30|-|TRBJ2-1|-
CAWSVADSLDNEQFF
TGTGCCTGGAGTGTAGCGGATTCACTGGACAATGAGCAGTTCTTC
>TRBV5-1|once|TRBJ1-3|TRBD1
CASSGGQGNRPGNTIYF
TGCGCCAGCAGCGGCGGACAGGGTAATCGTCCTGGAAACACCATATATTTT
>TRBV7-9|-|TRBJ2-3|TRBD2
CASSRPSGASTDTQYF
TGTGCCAGCAGTCGACCTAGCGGGGCTTCTACAGATACGCAGTATTTT
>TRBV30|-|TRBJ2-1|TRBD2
CAFTRGALYNEQFF
TGTGCCTTTACGCGGGGGGCCCTCTACAATGAGCAGTTCTTC
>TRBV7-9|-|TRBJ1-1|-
CASSLAVDREAFF
TGTGCCAGCAGCTTAGCGGTCGACAGGGAAGCTTTCTTT
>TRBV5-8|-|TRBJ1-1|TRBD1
CASSLARTGGTEAFF
TGTGCCAGCAGCTTGGCTAGGACAGGGGGCACTGAAGCTTTCTTT
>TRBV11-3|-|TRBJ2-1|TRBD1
CASSTGGGNEQFF
TGTGCCAGCAGCACAGGGGGCGGGAATGAGCAGTTCTTC
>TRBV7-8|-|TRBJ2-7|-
CASSKGVLPYEQYF
TGTGCCAGCAGCAAGGGGGTGCTACCCTACGAGCAGTACTTC
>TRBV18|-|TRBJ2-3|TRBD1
CASSRPGQGAYF
TGTGCCAGCTCCCGTCCGGGACAGGGTGCGTATTTT
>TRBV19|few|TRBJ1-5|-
CASSPQLGQPQHF
TGTGCCAGTAGTCCCCAGTTGGGCCAGCCCCAGCATTTT
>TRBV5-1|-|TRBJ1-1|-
CASSQMTGNTEAFF
TGCGCCAGCAGCCAGATGACGGGGAACACTGAAGCTTTCTTT
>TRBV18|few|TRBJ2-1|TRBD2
CASSPLLAGGLGEQFF
TGTGCCAGCTCACCGTTGCTAGCGGGGGGGCTAGGGGAGCAGTTCTTC
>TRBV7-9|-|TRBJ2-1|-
CASSYSGTNNEQFF
TGTGCCAGCAGCTACTCCGGGACAAACAATGAGCAGTTCTTC
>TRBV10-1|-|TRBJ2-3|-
CASRPPGHYTDTQYF
TGCGCCAGCCGACCCCCGGGACACTACACAGATACGCAGTATTTT
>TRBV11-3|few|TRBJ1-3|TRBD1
CASSIRTGITSGNTIYF
TGTGCCAGCAGCATAAGGACAGGGATTACCTCTGGAAACACCATATATTTT
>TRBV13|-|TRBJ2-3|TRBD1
CASSLGRGQASTDTQYF
TGTGCCAGCAGCTTAGGCCGTGGACAGGCTAGCACAGATACGCAGTATTTT
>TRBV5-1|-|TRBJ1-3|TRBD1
CASSLGNRGTGNTIYF
TGCGCCAGCAGCTTGGGGAACAGGGGAACTGGAAACACCATATATTTT
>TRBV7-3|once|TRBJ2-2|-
CASSPTGGELFF
TGTGCCAGCAGCCCAACAGGCGGGGAGCTGTTTTTT
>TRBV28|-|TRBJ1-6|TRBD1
CASSNPGQGIGNSPLHF
TGTGCCAGCAGCAACCCTGGACAGGGGATCGGTAATTCACCCCTCCACTTT
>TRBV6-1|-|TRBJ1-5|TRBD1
CASRGDRGGNQPQHF
TGTGCCAGCAGGGGGGACAGGGGAGGGAATCAGCCCCAGCATTTT
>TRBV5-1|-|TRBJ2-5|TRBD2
CASSFGGANQETQYF
TGCGCCAGCAGCTTCGGGGGGGCTAACCAAGAGACCCAGTACTTC
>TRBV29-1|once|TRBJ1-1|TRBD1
CSVEDLTGGPIAAFF
TGCAGCGTTGAAGATCTGACAGGGGGCCCGATAGCAGCTTTCTTT
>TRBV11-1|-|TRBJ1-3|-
CASSFDLRSGNTIYF
TGTGCCAGCAGCTTCGACTTACGCTCTGGAAACACCATATATTTT
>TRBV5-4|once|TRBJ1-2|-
CASSLASGGLYGYTF
TGTGCCAGCAGCTTGGCCTCGGGGGGCCTCTATGGCTACACCTTC
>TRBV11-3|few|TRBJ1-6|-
CASSRDSANSPLHF
TGTGCCAGCAGCCGGGACTCGGCTAATTCACCCCTCCACTTT
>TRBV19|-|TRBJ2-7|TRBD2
CASRLAASYEQYF
TGTGCCAGTCGACTAGCGGCCTCCTACGAGCAGTACTTC
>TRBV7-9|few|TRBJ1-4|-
CASSFLSSGAYGTNEKLFF
TGTGCCAGCAGCTTCCTCAGTTCAGGGGCCTATGGAACTAATGAAAAACTGTTTTTT
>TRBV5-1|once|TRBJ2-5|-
CASSLLAGTETQYF
TGCGCCAGCAGCTTGCTGGCGGGGACAGAGACCCAGTACTTC
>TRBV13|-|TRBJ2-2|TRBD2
CASSLRRGYTGELFF
TGTGCCAGCAGCTTAAGGCGGGGGTACACCGGGGAGCTGTTTTTT
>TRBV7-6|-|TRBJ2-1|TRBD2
CASSLAGGGALDEQFF
TGTGCCAGCAGCTTAGCTGGCGGGGGGGCCCTCGATGAGCAGTTCTTC